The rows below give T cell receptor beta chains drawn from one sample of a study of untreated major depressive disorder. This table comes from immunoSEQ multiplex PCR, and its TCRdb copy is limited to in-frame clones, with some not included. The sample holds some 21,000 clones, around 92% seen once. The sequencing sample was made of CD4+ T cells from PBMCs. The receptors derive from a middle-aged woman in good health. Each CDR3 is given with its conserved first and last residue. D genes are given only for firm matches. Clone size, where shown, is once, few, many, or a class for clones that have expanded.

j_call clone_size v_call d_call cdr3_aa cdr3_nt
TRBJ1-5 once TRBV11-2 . CASSLHGNQPQHF TGTGCCAGCAGCTTACACGGCAATCAGCCCCAGCATTTT
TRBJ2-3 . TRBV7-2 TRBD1 CASSPRTGSMTDTQYF TGTGCCAGCAGCCCGAGGACAGGTAGCATGACAGATACGCAGTATTTT
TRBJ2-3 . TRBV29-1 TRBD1 CSHHRGPTQYF TGCAGCCACCACAGGGGGCCCACGCAGTATTTT
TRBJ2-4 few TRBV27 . CASSLIAPGTRAPKNIQYF TGTGCCAGCAGTTTAATAGCGCCGGGAACCAGAGCTCCAAAAAACATTCAGTACTTC
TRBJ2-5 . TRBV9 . CASSPSEGEWETQYF TGTGCCAGCAGCCCCTCGGAGGGAGAGTGGGAGACCCAGTACTTC
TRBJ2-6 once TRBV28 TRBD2 CASSLAFMGGRSGANVLTF TGTGCCAGCAGTTTAGCGTTTATGGGAGGGCGCTCTGGGGCCAACGTCCTGACTTTC
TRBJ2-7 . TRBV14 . CASSPRGGGEQYF TGTGCCAGCAGCCCCCGAGGGGGTGGCGAGCAGTACTTC
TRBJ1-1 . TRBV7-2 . CASSLGRGSFLLGAFF TGTGCCAGCAGCTTAGGGCGGGGGAGTTTTCTTTTAGGAGCTTTCTTT
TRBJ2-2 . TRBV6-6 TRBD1 CASSYTGGNTGELFF TGTGCCAGCAGTTATACAGGGGGGAACACCGGGGAGCTGTTTTTT
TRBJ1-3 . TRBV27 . CASSSTGYPGNTIYF TGTGCCAGCAGTTCCACAGGGTACCCTGGAAACACCATATATTTT
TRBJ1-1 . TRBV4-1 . CASSQELWSEAFF TGCGCCAGCAGCCAAGAACTATGGTCCGAAGCTTTCTTT
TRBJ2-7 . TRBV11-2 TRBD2 CASSSLAGGRTYEQYF TGTGCCAGCAGCTCACTAGCGGGAGGCCGTACCTACGAGCAGTACTTC
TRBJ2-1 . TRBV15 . CATSKQFF TGTGCCACCAGCAAGCAGTTCTTC
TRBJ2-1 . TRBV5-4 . CASSSVTAVYNEQFF TGTGCCAGCAGTTCTGTCACGGCCGTTTACAATGAGCAGTTCTTC
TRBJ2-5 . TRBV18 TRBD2 CASSPPGLPGETQYF TGTGCCAGCTCACCACCGGGACTACCGGGGGAGACCCAGTACTTC
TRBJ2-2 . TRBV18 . CASSPRAVANTGELFF TGTGCCAGCTCACCACGGGCAGTCGCGAACACCGGGGAGCTGTTTTTT
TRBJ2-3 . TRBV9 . CASSAGNPGTDTQYF TGTGCCAGCAGCGCAGGGAATCCGGGCACAGATACGCAGTATTTT
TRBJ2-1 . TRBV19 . CASSIGYRGEQFF TGTGCCAGTAGTATTGGATATCGCGGAGAGCAGTTCTTC
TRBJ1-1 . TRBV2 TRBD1 CASTPTGVTEAFF TGTGCCAGCACCCCGACAGGGGTGACTGAAGCTTTCTTT
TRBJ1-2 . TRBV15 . CATSRDRWADGYTF TGTGCCACCAGCAGAGATCGATGGGCGGATGGCTACACCTTC
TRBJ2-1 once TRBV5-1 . CASYYTGEQFF TGCGCCAGCTATTATACGGGTGAGCAGTTCTTC
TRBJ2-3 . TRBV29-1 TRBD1 CSVWVRQGSTDTQYF TGCAGCGTTTGGGTAAGACAGGGGTCGACAGATACGCAGTATTTT
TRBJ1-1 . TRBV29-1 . CSVPGGLNTEAFF TGCAGCGTCCCGGGGGGGTTGAACACTGAAGCTTTCTTT
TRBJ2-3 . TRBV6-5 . CASSFSSTDTQYF TGTGCCAGCAGTTTTTCTAGCACAGATACGCAGTATTTT
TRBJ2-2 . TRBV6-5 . CASRPRLENTGELFF TGTGCCAGCAGACCCCGACTAGAGAACACCGGGGAGCTGTTTTTT
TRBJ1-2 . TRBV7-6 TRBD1 CASSLKGQGDYGYTF TGTGCCAGCAGCTTAAAGGGCCAGGGGGACTATGGCTACACCTTC
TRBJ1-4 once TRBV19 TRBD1 CASDRGVKGSNEKLFF TGTGCCAGTGACAGGGGCGTCAAAGGGAGTAATGAAAAACTGTTTTTT
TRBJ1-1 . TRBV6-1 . CASSPKNTEAFF TGTGCCAGCAGTCCCAAGAACACTGAAGCTTTCTTT
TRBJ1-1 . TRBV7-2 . CASSPNPLGNTEAFF TGTGCCAGCAGCCCAAACCCTCTGGGGAACACTGAAGCTTTCTTT
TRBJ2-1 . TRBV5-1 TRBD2 CASSSPTRGGQRGRDEQFF TGCGCCAGCAGCTCTCCGACTAGGGGCGGCCAGCGGGGGAGGGATGAGCAGTTCTTC
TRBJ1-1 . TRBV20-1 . CSAPQDSEAFF TGCAGTGCGCCCCAGGACAGTGAAGCTTTCTTT
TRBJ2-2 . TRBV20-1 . CTQRCTGELFF TGCACACAGCGATGTACCGGGGAGCTGTTTTTT
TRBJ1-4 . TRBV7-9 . CASSSLRSSDGKLFF TGTGCCAGCAGTTCCCTTAGATCCTCAGACGGAAAACTGTTTTTT
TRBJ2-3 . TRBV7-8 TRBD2 CASSFGLAGGVDTQYF TGTGCCAGCAGCTTCGGACTAGCGGGAGGCGTAGATACGCAGTATTTT
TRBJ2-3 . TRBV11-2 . CASSAPGTDTQYF TGTGCCAGCAGCGCCCCCGGCACAGATACGCAGTATTTT
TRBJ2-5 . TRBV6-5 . CASSYSGRDQETQYF TGTGCCAGCAGTTACTCGGGCAGGGACCAAGAGACCCAGTACTTC
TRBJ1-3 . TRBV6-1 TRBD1 CASSPTGGGNTIYF TGTGCCAGCAGTCCGACAGGGGGAGGAAACACCATATATTTT
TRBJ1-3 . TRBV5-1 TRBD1 CASSLAGTGFGNTIYF TGCGCCAGCAGCCTCGCCGGGACAGGGTTTGGAAACACCATATATTTT
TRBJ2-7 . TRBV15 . CATSRDRTTNYEQYF TGTGCCACCAGCAGAGACAGGACTACCAACTACGAGCAGTACTTC
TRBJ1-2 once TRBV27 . CASSSTAFYGYTF TGTGCCAGCAGTTCTACAGCCTTCTATGGCTACACCTTC
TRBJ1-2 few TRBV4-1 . CASSPAAWGNYGYTF TGCGCCAGCAGCCCCGCCGCCTGGGGGAACTATGGCTACACCTTC
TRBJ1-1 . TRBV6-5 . CASSYRAPVESEAFF TGTGCCAGCAGTTATCGGGCTCCAGTAGAGAGTGAAGCTTTCTTT
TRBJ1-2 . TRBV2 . CANSEGPGLGYTF TGTGCCAACAGTGAAGGCCCCGGCTTAGGCTACACCTTC
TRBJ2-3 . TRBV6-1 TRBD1 CASSGRQGYVTDTQYF TGTGCCAGCAGTGGAAGACAGGGATATGTCACAGATACGCAGTATTTT
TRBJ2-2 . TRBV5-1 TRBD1 CASSSNRDRGSTGELFF TGCGCCAGCAGCTCAAACCGGGACAGGGGCTCCACCGGGGAGCTGTTTTTT
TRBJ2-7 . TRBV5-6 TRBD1 CASSLGQGAYEQYF TGTGCCAGCAGCTTGGGGCAGGGGGCCTACGAGCAGTACTTC
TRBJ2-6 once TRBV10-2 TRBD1 CASSEFLGTGAGANVLTF TGCGCCAGCAGTGAGTTCTTGGGAACAGGGGCTGGGGCCAACGTCCTGACTTTC
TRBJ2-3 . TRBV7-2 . CASSPDRSTDTQYF TGTGCCAGCAGCCCCGACAGGTCGACAGATACGCAGTATTTT
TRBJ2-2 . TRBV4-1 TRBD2 CASSQGSGRYTGELFF TGCGCCAGCAGCCAAGGGAGCGGGAGGTACACCGGGGAGCTGTTTTTT
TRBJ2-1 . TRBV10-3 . CAINHGEYNNEQFF TGTGCCATCAATCACGGGGAGTACAACAATGAGCAGTTCTTC
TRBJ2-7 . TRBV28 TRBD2 CASQDPLAGVWYEQYF TGTGCCAGCCAAGACCCGCTAGCGGGAGTTTGGTACGAGCAGTACTTC
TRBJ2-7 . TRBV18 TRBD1 CASSPVTYLVRQTGGSYEQYF TGTGCCAGCTCACCGGTAACATACTTGGTTCGGCAGACAGGGGGTTCCTACGAGCAGTACTTC